This T cell receptor (beta chain) appears in the sequencing data of a study of response to subunit inactivated influenza vaccine. The germline gives CDR1 SQVTM, CDR2 ANQGSEA. The CDR3 runs 12 residues. V shed 7 bases and J shed 2 bases, with 11 bases lying between them. TCRdb analysed the RT-PCR reads with MiXCR anew, one entry per CDR3 protein. This table has roughly 620,000 distinct CDR3 sequences, 11% appearing once. These same records also appear under a second study, on T cells expressing NK-cell markers. Turning to that study: Template switching by 5'RACE with UMIs generated the TCR beta cDNA. HCMV serostatus: seven of eight sequenced donors positive, one negative. Within several experiments, an anti-gamma-delta TCR antibody kept the sorting limited to alpha-beta TCR T cells. Roughly 6 donors showed dominant NKG2C+ clonotypes comprising about 1.0-8% of their CD8+ T cells. In a handful of donors, these clonotypes also led the CD3+CD56-NKG2C+ fraction.

The chain couples TRBV29-1 to TRBJ1-2; tentative D call: TRBD1 (6 bases). The sample here was PBMCs from blood, taken on the day of vaccination. The TCR sequence derives from a middle-aged man who received an inactivated influenza vaccine. CDR3 DNA sequence: TGCAGCGGAGGACAGCCAAACTATGGCTACACCTTC. The encoded protein is CSGGQPNYGYTF.